Given below is one TCR beta chain in context. The target antigen is unknown. The data were taken from a study of T cell repertoires in cytomegalovirus infection. For the study at large: Based on public TCR beta signatures, there were indications of CMV infection and of a matching HLA type.

TCRdb redid the calling of the reads with MiXCR, one entry per CDR3 protein. The table lists about 680,000 distinct CDR3 sequences, 20% to 25% of them singletons. V was trimmed by 1 base and J by 3 bases, leaving 17 bases between them. From germline, CDR1 is DFQATT and CDR2 SNEGSKA (reference sequence). This CDR3 spans 16 amino acids. Overall study results and limits: Clonotypes of TCR beta that were HLA-C-restricted and CMV-specific dominated the ex vivo response. Pooled public TCR beta family frequency picked out CMV carriers with the relevant HLA.

This receptor was identified in a human donor in good health (CMV status not recorded). Some clones in this sample may be carry-over from other donors' samples. This chain links TRBV20-1 with TRBJ2-3; D not resolved. Sequencing was performed on CD8+ T cells from PBMCs. The CDR3 bases are TGCAGTGCTAGAGGCCTCGGAACTCCGTTGACAGATACGCAGTATTTT. Translation gives CSARGLGTPLTDTQYF.